A single sample gave rise to the 29 T cell receptor beta chains below, sequenced in a study of OX40 agonist ivuxolimab in advanced cancers. The method was immunoSEQ multiplex PCR; TCRdb's version includes in-frame clones alone and lacks a portion of them. Here the sample spans tens of thousands of clones, roughly 76% being singletons. The material sequenced was CD4+ or CD8+ T cells sorted from blood, taken in a trial of the OX40 agonist ivuxolimab. The receptors derive from an adult with an advanced solid tumor such as melanoma, head and neck, liver or kidney cancer.

The chain has TRBV5-1 and TRBJ2-7; no clear D gene. Germline CDR1 and CDR2: SGHRS and YFSETQ. The CDR3 is 11 amino acids. Trimming left V 4 bases short and J 4 bases short, with 6 bases between. DNA of the CDR3: TGCGCCAGCAGCCAGGAGTACGAGCAGTACTTC. Its translation: CASSQEYEQYF.

The chain couples TRBV11-3 to TRBJ2-5; 15 bases map to TRBD2. The CDR3 is 20 residues long. Germline V gives CDR1 SGHNT, CDR2 YENEEA. V shed 5 bases and J 4 bases; nucleotides not matched to a gene: 17. Here the CDR3 DNA reads TGTGCCAGCAGCCCGACCCTTACCGGTGGACTAGCGGGAGGGCTAGAGACCCAGTACTTC. Residues: CASSPTLTGGLAGGLETQYF.

The CDR3 reads CASSLVRGNTGELFF. The CDR3 region has the DNA TGTGCCAGCAGCTTAGTGCGGGGGAACACCGGGGAGCTGTTTTTT. This chain uses TRBV11-3 with TRBJ2-2, with D possibly TRBD2 on 6 matching bases. The CDR3 loop spans 15 amino acids. Trimming left V 1 base short and J 1 base short, with 7 bases between. CDR1 and CDR2 (germline): SGHNT, YENEEA.

The V gene is TRBV19, the J gene TRBJ2-1; no clear D. The CDR3 extends over 15 amino acids. Between the trimmed V and J ends, which lost 1 base and 5 bases, there was a span of 12 bases. Germline values: CDR1 LNHDA, CDR2 SQIVND (reference sequence). The CDR3 loop is CASSIGPSGDNEQFF. CDR3 nucleotides: TGTGCCAGTAGTATAGGCCCCTCTGGAGACAATGAGCAGTTCTTC. The full variable domain, with the rest looked up from reference TRBV19 and TRBJ2-1, is DGGITQSPKYLFRKEGQNVTLSCEQNLNHDAMYWYRQDPGQGLRLIYYSQIVNDFQKGDIAEGYSVSREKKESFPLTVTSAQKNPTAFYLCASSIGPSGDNEQFFGPGTRLTVL.

The chain recombines TRBV19 with TRBJ2-1; 11 nucleotides align to TRBD1. The CDR3 is made up of 15 amino acids. V trimming: 6 bases; J trimming: 4 bases; junction bases outside the gene matches: 5. Germline assignment: CDR1 LNHDA and CDR2 SQIVND (reference sequence). CDR3 loop: CASSSGTGGYNEQFF. The CDR3 DNA is TGTGCCAGTAGCTCCGGGACAGGGGGTTACAATGAGCAGTTCTTC.

The rearrangement joins TRBV5-4 to TRBJ1-2, with 8 positions matching TRBD1. J was trimmed by 4 bases and V by 2 bases; bases with no gene match: 7. Per germline, CDR1 SGHNT and CDR2 YYREEE (reference sequence). The CDR3 consists of 15 residues. CDR3 loop: CASSFLDRAFYGYTF. As DNA, the CDR3 is TGTGCCAGCAGCTTCTTGGACAGGGCCTTCTATGGCTACACCTTC.

This chain connects TRBV6-6 to TRBJ1-6, with D perhaps matching TRBD1 (6 bases). Germline-derived CDR1 and CDR2 are MNHNY and SVGAGI (reference sequence). With 6 bases removed from V and 10 bases from J, the gap between germline ends came to 16 bases. The CDR3 runs 14 residues. CDR3 sequence: CASRTGQDGSPLHF. CDR3 DNA: TGTGCCAGCAGAACGGGACAAGACGGGTCACCCCTCCACTTT.

This rearrangement joins TRBV19 to TRBJ2-2, with unresolved D. Germline values: CDR1 LNHDA, CDR2 SQIVND (reference sequence). The CDR3 runs to 13 residues. Trimming pared 5 bases from V and 8 bases from J, leaving 12 bases between. The CDR3 region is CASSLTSGGELFF. CDR3 in DNA: TGTGCCAGTAGTCTCACTTCCGGTGGGGAGCTGTTTTTT.

V gene TRBV15 combines with J gene TRBJ1-4, with unresolved D. Trimming removed 0 bases at V and 10 bases at J, with 6 bases between. CDR1 is LNHNV and CDR2 is YYDKDF in the germline V gene (reference sequence). This CDR3 region has 12 residues. The DNA for the CDR3 is TGTGCCACCAGCAGAGATATCGGAAAACTGTTTTTT. Translated: CATSRDIGKLFF.

V gene TRBV5-4 combines with J gene TRBJ2-1, with 11 positions matching TRBD2. The CDR3 extends over 16 amino acids. Germline assignment: CDR1 SGHNT and CDR2 YYREEE (reference sequence). Losses at the gene ends were 3 bases for V and 4 bases for J; bases not matched to a gene: 6. CDR3 nucleotides: TGTGCCAGCAGCTCTCTAGCGGGGGGACGGTACAATGAGCAGTTCTTC. Translating gives CASSSLAGGRYNEQFF.

This clone was seen a few times. This chain connects TRBV6-5 to TRBJ1-1; D is uncertain. This CDR3 comprises 14 residues. CDR1 is MNHEY, CDR2 SVGAGI, per germline. The V end lost 5 bases, the J end lost 3 bases, and 13 bases lay between the germline ends. In DNA, the CDR3 is TGTGCCAGCAGTGAACGGGGATTGGACACTGAAGCTTTCTTT. This encodes CASSERGLDTEAFF.

The genes are TRBV19 and TRBJ1-5; 8 nucleotides line up with TRBD1. CDR1 is LNHDA and CDR2 is SQIVND in the germline V gene (reference sequence). V trimming: 0 bases; J trimming: 0 bases; junction bases outside the gene matches: 7. This CDR3 is built from 18 residues. The CDR3 spells CASSIDGTGRSSNQPQHF. CDR3 coding DNA: TGTGCCAGTAGTATAGATGGGACAGGCCGTAGTAGCAATCAGCCCCAGCATTTT.

This clone has only a few counts. The DNA for the CDR3 is TGTGCCTGGAACGGACAGTATAATTCACCCCTCCACTTT. It codes for CAWNGQYNSPLHF. The chain joins TRBV30 to TRBJ1-6, with D possibly matching TRBD1 (6 bases). Trimming removed 4 bases from V and 4 bases from J, with 8 bases in between. The CDR3 is 13 amino acids. CDR1 is GTSNPN and CDR2 is SVGIG in the germline V gene (reference sequence).

This sequence joins TRBV5-1 and TRBJ2-7; TRBD2 aligns across 9 bases. The V gene end was trimmed by 0 bases and the J gene end by 5 bases; junction bases not matched to a gene: 6. Germline loops: CDR1 SGHRS, CDR2 YFSETQ. The length of the CDR3 is 15 residues. CDR3 nucleotide sequence: TGCGCCAGCAGCTTGGGGCGGGGGGGCGCCGACGAGCAGTACTTC. It is translated as CASSLGRGGADEQYF.

The chain has TRBV9 and TRBJ2-1; D unclear. Trimming pared 4 bases from V and 4 bases from J, leaving 18 bases between. Germline-derived CDR1 and CDR2 are SGDLS and YYNGEE. CDR3 size: 16 residues. CDR3 sequence: CASSLDPTPVYNEQFF. CDR3 bases: TGTGCCAGCAGCCTCGACCCGACTCCGGTGTACAATGAGCAGTTCTTC.

This clone has a single count. The chain is built from TRBV5-1 and TRBJ2-1; 11 bases fit TRBD2. Germline trimming cut 0 bases from V and 4 bases from J; bases unmatched to any gene: 6. The CDR3 consists of 17 residues. Per the germline V gene, CDR1 is SGHRS and CDR2 is YFSETQ. CDR3: CASSLAPGLAAYNEQFF. Written as DNA, the CDR3 is TGCGCCAGCAGCTTGGCCCCGGGACTAGCGGCTTACAATGAGCAGTTCTTC.

The chain links TRBV6-6 to TRBJ1-2; TRBD1 matches at 7 bases. The CDR3 length is 15 residues. Per the germline V gene, CDR1 is MNHNY and CDR2 is SVGAGI (reference sequence). V shed 5 bases, J shed 2 bases, and the junction held 8 bases outside the gene matches. CDR3 DNA sequence: TGTGCCAGCAGTCAACCCACGACAGGGAACTATGGCTACACCTTC. Translated, it gives CASSQPTTGNYGYTF.

The chain combines TRBV29-1 with TRBJ2-1; 15 bases fit TRBD2. There are 16 residues in the CDR3. Germline loops: CDR1 SQVTM, CDR2 ANQGSEA. Trimming at V came to 1 base and at J to 4 bases, leaving 2 bases not matched to a gene. CDR3 sequence: CSVEGTSGRAYNEQFF. The CDR3 coding sequence is TGCAGCGTTGAAGGGACTAGCGGGAGGGCGTACAATGAGCAGTTCTTC.

The rearrangement links TRBV5-1 to TRBJ2-2; TRBD1 matches 8 bases. V shed 2 bases and J 2 bases; nucleotides not matched to a gene: 2. The germline CDR1 and CDR2 sequences are SGHRS and YFSETQ. CDR3 length: 15 amino acids. As DNA, the CDR3 is TGCGCCAGCAGCTTCACAGGGGGAAACACCGGGGAGCTGTTTTTT. Its translation is CASSFTGGNTGELFF.

The gene calls are TRBV4-1 and TRBJ2-7; the D gene is possibly TRBD2 (7 bases). This CDR3 comprises 14 residues. Germline V gene sequence: CDR1 MGHRA, CDR2 YSYEKL. V was pared by 4 bases and J by 4 bases, with 14 bases between. CDR3 nucleotides: TGCGCCAGCAGCCCAGGGGAGGGGAGGTACGAGCAGTACTTC. Its protein is CASSPGEGRYEQYF.

CDR3 region: CAISAVSGLVSGANVLTF. As DNA, the CDR3 is TGTGCCATCAGTGCAGTTTCGGGGTTGGTTTCTGGGGCCAACGTCCTGACTTTC. The chain couples TRBV10-3 to TRBJ2-6; D may be TRBD2 (5 bases). The CDR3 runs to 18 residues. V lost 4 bases to trimming and J lost 1 base, with 17 bases between them. The germline gives CDR1 ENHRY, CDR2 SYGVKD.

The V gene is TRBV4-1, the J gene TRBJ2-5, with D unresolved. V was pared by 0 bases and J by 5 bases, with 13 bases between. In germline, CDR1 is MGHRA, CDR2 YSYEKL. The CDR3 spans 15 residues. CDR3 region: CASSQDGRPPETQYF. CDR3 DNA: TGCGCCAGCAGCCAAGATGGAAGGCCACCGGAGACCCAGTACTTC.

This chain links TRBV5-1 with TRBJ2-1; no reliable D call. Germline V gives CDR1 SGHRS, CDR2 YFSETQ. V lost 5 bases to trimming and J lost 5 bases, with 11 bases between them. The CDR3 contains 13 residues. The CDR3 region is CASSIDDNNEQFF. The CDR3 DNA follows: TGCGCCAGCAGTATAGACGACAACAATGAGCAGTTCTTC.

V and J are TRBV28 and TRBJ2-7; D not resolved. The CDR3 is 13 amino acids. The germline CDR1 and CDR2 sequences are MDHEN and SYDVKM. Trimming took 3 bases from V and 4 from J, leaving 10 bases between them. The CDR3 loop is CASSLRSPYEQYF. The CDR3 DNA is TGTGCCAGCAGTTTGAGAAGTCCATACGAGCAGTACTTC.

The chain employs TRBV6-6 and TRBJ2-1; the match to TRBD2 covers 11 bases. Germline loops: CDR1 MNHNY, CDR2 SVGAGI (reference sequence). The CDR3 covers 14 residues. The ends lost 1 base at V and 10 bases at J; junction bases unmatched: 3. The CDR3 DNA follows: TGTGCCAGCAGTTACTTGACTAGCGGGGACGAGCAGTTCTTC. It is translated as CASSYLTSGDEQFF.

The chain uses TRBV5-6 and TRBJ1-3; D is perhaps TRBD1 (5 bases). Looked up from germline, CDR1 is SGHDT and CDR2 is YYEEEE. Trimming cost V 6 bases and J 8 bases, with 21 bases left between them. This CDR3 is 15 amino acids long. The CDR3 bases are TGTGCCAGCACCACCCCCGGGGGTTTAGGGGACACCATATATTTT. Protein: CASTTPGGLGDTIYF.

The CDR3 sequence: CASSYRDRSFNGEKLFF. The CDR3 DNA sequence: TGTGCCAGCAGTTACCGGGACAGGAGCTTCAATGGCGAAAAACTGTTTTTT. The genes are TRBV2 and TRBJ1-4; 8 positions match TRBD1. Trimming cost V 5 bases and J 8 bases; bases outside gene matches: 16. The CDR3 sequence is 17 residues long. From germline, CDR1 is SNHLY and CDR2 FYNNEI.

CDR3 residues: CASRPQGLAGGQETQYF. DNA for the CDR3: TGTGCCAGCAGGCCGCAGGGACTAGCGGGAGGCCAAGAGACCCAGTACTTC. The chain is built from TRBV7-6 and TRBJ2-5, with 15 bases lining up with TRBD2. Germline lookup yields CDR1 SGHVS and CDR2 FNYEAQ. The CDR3 totals 17 residues. Unmatched junction bases numbered 6, after V lost 6 bases and J lost 1 base.

The chain is built from TRBV5-1 and TRBJ2-5, with 8 positions matching TRBD2. With 4 bases clipped from V and 5 bases from J, the junction kept 4 bases outside the gene matches. CDR3 length equals 13 residues. Germline loops: CDR1 SGHRS, CDR2 YFSETQ. For the CDR3, the DNA is TGCGCCAGCAGCCTGGGACTAGAGGAGACCCAGTACTTC. Translating gives CASSLGLEETQYF.